The clone carrying this T cell receptor beta chain has only a few counts. Its matching antigen is unknown. This sample stems from a study of CD8 T cells in ankylosing spondylitis. Using quantitative 5'-RACE with molecular barcodes, the authors made TCR beta libraries. MiXCR, applied by TCRdb to the 5' RACE reads, yields one record per CDR3 protein. This sample has some 800,000 distinct CDR3 sequences, with approximately 10% found just once. Study-wide points: A TCR beta motif made of under 10 highly homologous variants seemed typical of ankylosing spondylitis blood. Some motif variants had been reported before (in reactive arthritis synovial fluid and blood).

The CDR3 runs 13 residues. Germline-derived CDR1 and CDR2 are DFQATT and SNEGSKA (reference sequence). V lost 5 bases, J lost 6 bases, and 17 bases lay in between. Sequencing was done on a sample of blood, either unsorted or a sorted T cell fraction (not recorded which). This sequence originates from a male donor with ankylosing spondylitis. This sequence joins TRBV20-1 and TRBJ2-7; possibly TRBD2 for D (7 bases). CDR3 DNA: TGCAGTGCTCTTCGGCCGGGGGGCGTCGAGCAGTACTTC. This gives the protein CSALRPGGVEQYF.